These 26 T cell receptor beta chains were sequenced from one sample in a study of cytomegalovirus exposure and HLA in healthy donors. PCR involved 60 Vbeta and 13 Jbeta primers. TCRdb's table, derived via immunoSEQ multiplex PCR, lists solely in-frame clones and lacks some. This table holds about 240,000 clones, about 80% found once. Sequenced: PBMCs. The receptors come from an older woman in good health and CMV-seropositive.

The chain is built from TRBV4-2 and TRBJ1-4; D is perhaps TRBD1 (5 bases). V was pared by 0 bases and J by 7 bases, with 12 bases between. The CDR3 loop spans 15 amino acids. Germline V gives CDR1 LGHNA, CDR2 YNFKEQ. CDR3 DNA: TGTGCCAGCAGCCAAGATTTCAGGACATTTGAAAAACTGTTTTTT. Translated: CASSQDFRTFEKLFF.

The rearrangement joins TRBV28 to TRBJ2-3; TRBD1 aligns across 11 bases. J lost 6 bases, V lost 6 bases, and 2 bases had no gene match. This CDR3 has 13 residues. From germline, CDR1 is MDHEN and CDR2 SYDVKM. The CDR3 reads CASRGTGGDTQYF. The CDR3 DNA sequence: TGTGCCAGCAGGGGGACAGGGGGGGATACGCAGTATTTT.

The V and J genes are TRBV11-3 and TRBJ2-1; no firm D call. This CDR3 region has 14 residues. The V and J ends lost 3 bases and 3 bases respectively, with 9 bases between them. Germline lookup yields CDR1 SGHNT and CDR2 YENEEA. The CDR3 region has the DNA TGTGCCAGCAGCTTTAATCTAGTCTACAATGAGCAGTTCTTC. It is translated as CASSFNLVYNEQFF.

The chain employs TRBV2 and TRBJ1-1; D perhaps matches TRBD1 (5 bases). With 6 bases removed from V and 11 bases from J, the gap between germline ends came to 16 bases. CDR3 length: 12 residues. Per the germline V gene, CDR1 is SNHLY and CDR2 is FYNNEI. CDR3 in amino acids: CASSPEGLEAFF. The CDR3 bases are TGTGCCAGCAGCCCAGAGGGACTAGAGGCTTTCTTT.

This clone has just a few counts. The chain uses TRBV4-1 and TRBJ2-1; 8 nucleotides agree with TRBD1. Germline-derived CDR1 and CDR2 are MGHRA and YSYEKL. This CDR3 contains 16 residues. V lost 7 bases, J lost 1 base, and 9 bases stayed unmatched. The CDR3 reads CASTLSWTGSYNEQFF. As DNA, the CDR3 is TGCGCCAGCACCTTATCCTGGACAGGGTCCTACAATGAGCAGTTCTTC.

The V call is TRBV6-1, the J call TRBJ2-1; 9 bases match TRBD2. The CDR3 runs 14 residues. V dropped 4 bases and J dropped 7; count of bases not matched to a gene: 5. Germline V gene lookup returns CDR1 MNHNS and CDR2 SASEGT. This CDR3 is CASSAAGGRNEQFF. The CDR3 DNA sequence: TGTGCCAGCAGTGCAGCGGGAGGTCGGAATGAGCAGTTCTTC.

This clone was seen more than once but under ten times. The chain employs TRBV18 and TRBJ2-5; possible D gene TRBD2, 6 bases. Trimming stripped 3 bases from V and 5 bases from J, with 16 bases between. This CDR3 spans 15 amino acids. CDR1 is KGHSH and CDR2 is LQKENI in the germline V gene. CDR3 residues: CASSPRSRESETQYF. The DNA of the CDR3 is TGTGCCAGCTCACCGAGGTCACGGGAGTCGGAGACCCAGTACTTC.

The rearrangement joins TRBV27 to TRBJ2-1; TRBD2 matches 11 bases. J gave up 8 bases and V 7 bases, and 10 bases lay outside the gene matches. Germline values: CDR1 MNHEY, CDR2 SMNVEV (reference sequence). The CDR3 loop spans 15 amino acids. In DNA form, the CDR3 reads TGTGCCAGCAACCTGGTAGCGGGAGGGCCGGATGAGCAGTTCTTC. Its translation is CASNLVAGGPDEQFF.

V is TRBV6-6 and J is TRBJ2-7; the D gene is possibly TRBD2 (6 bases). The V gene lost 6 bases and the J gene lost 3 bases, with 18 bases spanning the gap. CDR3 length equals 15 residues. Germline values: CDR1 MNHNY, CDR2 SVGAGI (reference sequence). The CDR3 bases are TGTGCCAGCAGGACCGGGACTCAAGGAGGCTACGAGCAGTACTTC. It codes for CASRTGTQGGYEQYF.

J is TRBJ1-3 and V is TRBV5-1; 8 bases are a match to TRBD1. Germline V lookup: CDR1 SGHRS, CDR2 YFSETQ. This CDR3 is built from 14 residues. V lost 4 bases and J lost 3; bases outside the gene matches: 3. The CDR3 is CASSDGQGGNTIYF. CDR3 bases: TGCGCCAGCAGCGATGGACAGGGTGGAAACACCATATATTTT.

The J gene is TRBJ2-7, the V gene TRBV28; TRBD1 aligns across 7 bases. V was pared by 6 bases and J by 2 bases, with 10 bases of the junction left unmatched. CDR1 and CDR2 from the germline V gene are MDHEN and SYDVKM. This CDR3 has 15 amino acids. The CDR3 region is CASSAGQVSTYEQYF. DNA of the CDR3: TGTGCCAGCAGCGCCGGACAGGTTTCCACCTACGAGCAGTACTTC.

V usage is TRBV7-8 and J usage is TRBJ2-5; a possible D gene is TRBD1 (5 bases). Trimming took 0 bases from V and 1 from J, leaving 15 bases between them. The CDR3 runs to 17 residues. Germline lookup yields CDR1 SGHVS and CDR2 FQNEAQ. CDR3 coding DNA: TGTGCCAGCAGCTTAGCGTACAGGCGAACCCGCCAAGAGACCCAGTACTTC. Translation: CASSLAYRRTRQETQYF. Full variable domain (outside the CDR3, taken from reference TRBV7-8 and TRBJ2-5): GAGVSQSPRYKVAKRGQDVALRCDPISGHVSLFWYQQALGQGPEFLTYFQNEAQLDKSGLPSDRFFAERPEGSVSTLKIQRTQQEDSAVYLCASSLAYRRTRQETQYFGPGTRLLVL.

The chain has TRBV5-1 and TRBJ2-7, with D perhaps TRBD2 (5 bases). This CDR3 has 14 amino acids. Trimming left V 10 bases short and J 3 bases short, with 20 bases between. The germline CDR1 and CDR2 sequences are SGHRS and YFSETQ. CDR3 DNA sequence: TGCGCCCCCCGCCCCGCGGGCCGCAACTACGAGCAGTACTTC. It yields the protein CAPRPAGRNYEQYF. The full variable domain, its missing parts supplied by reference TRBV5-1 and TRBJ2-7, is KAGVTQTPRYLIKTRGQQVTLSCSPISGHRSVSWYQQTPGQGLQFLFEYFSETQRNKGNFPGRFSGRQFSNSRSEMNVSTLELGDSALYLCAPRPAGRNYEQYFGPGTRLTVT.

The rearrangement links TRBV27 to TRBJ2-2; tentatively, D is TRBD2 (5 bases). V was trimmed by 6 bases and J by 3 bases, leaving 11 bases between them. CDR3 size: 14 residues. Germline CDR1 MNHEY, CDR2 SMNVEV (reference sequence). CDR3 protein: CASRILSDTGELFF. CDR3 nucleotides: TGTGCCAGCAGAATACTTAGCGACACCGGGGAGCTGTTTTTT.

The chain carries TRBV5-6 and TRBJ2-1; TRBD2 agrees at 8 bases. V was pared by 1 base and J by 2 bases, with 2 bases of the junction left unmatched. The CDR3 totals 15 residues. Germline CDR1 SGHDT, CDR2 YYEEEE. Written as DNA, the CDR3 is TGTGCCAGCAGCTTGAGGCGGGGGGCCTACAATGAGCAGTTCTTC. This codes for CASSLRRGAYNEQFF.

The rearrangement uses TRBV6-5 and TRBJ2-5, with 7 bases aligning to TRBD1. The CDR3 has 14 amino acids. The V segment lost 7 bases and the J segment 5 bases; nucleotides outside the gene matches: 10. The germline CDR1 and CDR2 sequences are MNHEY and SVGAGI. The CDR3 reads CASTFRGSRETQYF. As DNA, the CDR3 is TGTGCCAGCACCTTCAGGGGGTCGAGGGAGACCCAGTACTTC.

CDR3 region: CASSLPGYEQYF. In DNA, the CDR3 is TGTGCCAGCAGCTTACCAGGCTACGAGCAGTACTTC. The J gene is TRBJ2-7, the V gene TRBV7-9, with D uncertain. Between the trimmed V and J ends, which lost 2 bases and 3 bases, there was a span of 5 bases. This CDR3 region has 12 residues. The germline V gene encodes CDR1 SEHNR and CDR2 FQNEAQ (reference sequence).

The rearrangement links TRBV5-1 to TRBJ2-7; possibly TRBD1 for D (6 bases). Trimming cost V 3 bases and J 0 bases, with 25 bases left between them. The CDR3 extends over 19 amino acids. The germline gives CDR1 SGHRS, CDR2 YFSETQ. The DNA for the CDR3 is TGCGCCAGCAGCTCTTTCCCCGGGACACAGTTAAGGAGCTCCTACGAGCAGTACTTC. This encodes CASSSFPGTQLRSSYEQYF.

The DNA for the CDR3 is TGCAGCGTCCAAACGATCGGGGAGCAGTTCTTC. Translating gives CSVQTIGEQFF. The chain has TRBV29-1 and TRBJ2-1, with no clear D. The length of the CDR3 is 11 residues. Germline CDR1 SQVTM, CDR2 ANQGSEA. V dropped 6 bases and J dropped 10 bases, with 13 bases sitting between them.

The chain uses TRBV19 and TRBJ1-1; 7 positions agree with TRBD1. The CDR3 runs to 17 residues. The ends lost 1 base at V and 3 bases at J; junction bases unmatched: 11. The germline gives CDR1 LNHDA, CDR2 SQIVND (reference sequence). The CDR3 sequence: CASSIGQGRGMDTEAFF. The CDR3 DNA reads TGTGCCAGTAGTATAGGACAGGGTCGGGGCATGGACACTGAAGCTTTCTTT.

The chain couples TRBV5-1 to TRBJ2-3, with D tentatively TRBD1 (6 bases). This CDR3 is 16 amino acids long. CDR1 and CDR2 from the germline V gene are SGHRS and YFSETQ. Trimming removed 2 bases at V and 3 bases at J, with 16 bases between. The CDR3 loop is CASSFALGQLTDTQYF. For the CDR3, the DNA is TGCGCCAGCAGCTTTGCCCTCGGACAGTTAACAGATACGCAGTATTTT.

This chain joins TRBV5-5 and TRBJ2-1; 11 positions agree with TRBD2. Germline-derived CDR1 and CDR2 are SGHKS and YYEKEE (reference sequence). V shed 4 bases, J shed 6 bases, and the junction held 6 bases outside the gene matches. This CDR3 is built from 15 residues. DNA for the CDR3: TGTGCCAGCAGCATCCTAGCGGGAGGATCCAATGAGCAGTTCTTC. Protein product: CASSILAGGSNEQFF. Variable domain in full (rest from reference TRBV5-5 and TRBJ2-1): DAGVTQSPTHLIKTRGQQVTLRCSPISGHKSVSWYQQVLGQGPQFIFQYYEKEERGRGNFPDRFSARQFPNYSSELNVNALLLGDSALYLCASSILAGGSNEQFFGPGTRLTVL.

CDR3 region: CASSIRGQITEAFF. The CDR3 DNA reads as TGTGCCAGTAGTATACGAGGTCAGATCACTGAAGCTTTCTTT. V is TRBV19 and J is TRBJ1-1, with D unresolved. The V gene lost 2 bases and the J gene lost 4 bases, with 11 bases spanning the gap. The length of the CDR3 is 14 residues. Looked up from germline, CDR1 is LNHDA and CDR2 is SQIVND (reference sequence). The whole variable domain, remainder taken from reference TRBV19 and TRBJ1-1, is DGGITQSPKYLFRKEGQNVTLSCEQNLNHDAMYWYRQDPGQGLRLIYYSQIVNDFQKGDIAEGYSVSREKKESFPLTVTSAQKNPTAFYLCASSIRGQITEAFFGQGTRLTVV.

This chain uses TRBV5-4 with TRBJ2-7; possibly TRBD1 for D (5 bases). CDR1 SGHNT and CDR2 YYREEE come from the germline V gene (reference sequence). Trimming left V 4 bases short and J 0 bases short, with 14 bases between. The CDR3 length is 15 residues. The DNA for the CDR3 is TGTGCCAGCAGCCCCGTCGGGCAGGGCTCCTACGAGCAGTACTTC. Translating gives CASSPVGQGSYEQYF.

The gene calls are TRBV19 and TRBJ2-7, with 9 bases lining up with TRBD1. The CDR3 is 13 amino acids. Germline CDR1 is LNHDA and CDR2 is SQIVND (reference sequence). The V segment lost 5 bases and the J segment 7 bases; nucleotides outside the gene matches: 6. The CDR3 loop is CASSQTGGGEQYF. Written as DNA, the CDR3 is TGTGCCAGTAGTCAAACAGGGGGCGGGGAGCAGTACTTC.

The rearrangement joins TRBV9 to TRBJ2-5; the D gene is possibly TRBD2 (6 bases). The length of the CDR3 is 14 residues. Germline values: CDR1 SGDLS, CDR2 YYNGEE. Trimming took off 4 bases at V and 5 bases at J, with 15 bases between the two ends. The CDR3 reads CASSKSGVVETQYF. Written as DNA, the CDR3 is TGTGCCAGCAGCAAGTCGGGAGTTGTGGAGACCCAGTACTTC.